This T cell receptor (beta chain) was obtained from a study of cytomegalovirus exposure and HLA in healthy donors (dated by TCRdb to 2016 to 2017). With respect to the entire study: An earlier analysis of roughly 500 of the donors reported 250 to 300 Gb of sequence data and roughly 120 million unique TCR beta sequences obtained from around 190 million T cells. Roughly 320 gigabases of sequencing data and roughly 80 million unique TCR sequences made up an early release that covered several hundred HLA-typed donors. Among the roughly 400 genotyped donors, around 81% belonged to the genetic ancestry cluster associated with self-reported Caucasian donors. The study aimed to test whether signatures of past pathogen exposure could be identified by cataloging public T cell receptors. Using immunosequencing, the study profiled T cell repertoires from fewer than 700 subjects and related those repertoires to cytomegalovirus serostatus. In addition to the first cohort of about 650 subjects, a separate validation cohort of 120 different subjects was used. The study combined high-throughput TCR immunosequencing, statistical association of individual TCRs with disease status, and machine learning to predict cytomegalovirus infection status. A later analysis re-analyzed previously published TCR beta repertoires from 650 to 800 donors and added high-resolution HLA genotyping to study TCR occurrence patterns. Rather than drawing on any new phenotypic data, the later analysis identified candidate immune exposures from TCR beta sequences and the way those sequences occurred across donors. An earlier analysis of 587 of the donors used high-throughput TCR beta sequencing to judge whether each TCR beta V gene segment behaved as functional or pseudogenic. Alongside the repertoire data, information on donor age, sex, ethnicity and CMV serostatus was compiled. A later genetic analysis took genome-wide SNP genotypes for about 55% of the 666 donors and used that subset as a discovery cohort. All discovery cohort repertoires had been generated using a single sequencing platform. HLA typing included class I and class II loci at four-digit resolution. The number of typed donors differed by locus: 629-630 for A, B, C, DRB1 and DQB1; 500 to 550 for DQA1; around 580 for DPA1; and 400 to 480 for DPB1. Roughly five DR-DQ haplotypes were treated as single units for association and clustering because of strong linkage in the cohort. Among 300 to 450 genotyped donors of the cohort, an average of approximately 230,000 unique TCR beta nucleotide sequences were sequenced per donor, around a sixth of them non-productive. Study-wide findings and limitations: A further reported finding was that TCR beta sequences accurately predicted the HLA-A and HLA-B alleles for most subjects in the first cohort. CMV serostatus was the only immune exposure information available for the cohort. In both the original and validation cohorts, the classifier was reported to diagnose cytomegalovirus status with high specificity and sensitivity. In a later analysis, HLA-associated TCR beta chains showed more clonal expansion and lower generation probabilities than non-associated chains that were equally common. Roughly uniform sequencing depth across donors was assumed in presence/absence analyses, although this assumption may not hold. In a later analysis, the rate of TCR association differed among HLA loci, with DRB1 alleles having the most associated TCRs and HLA-C alleles having the fewest. Some IMGT-functional V segments, including TRBV6-2 and TRBV6-3, could not be distinguished by the 87-base-pair reads and were therefore excluded. In a later analysis, most CMV-associated TCR beta chains were found to appear HLA-restricted, with HLA associations seemingly driven largely by CMV exposure. According to the authors, the approach could potentially be generalized to other disease states and immunological phenotypes. Because counts were too low, more than 15 rarely observed V segments, including chromosome 9 orphons, were excluded from the earlier analysis of several hundred of the donors. Linkage disequilibrium might explain the correlated functional status among segregating V segments, but an unknown experimental factor could not be excluded. In a later analysis, several top co-occurrence clusters were reported to appear linked to parvovirus B19, influenza, CMV and Epstein-Barr virus. A later analysis associated roughly 17,000 TCR beta sequences with specific HLA alleles at a false discovery rate of 0.05. Because some donors lacked HLA typing at each locus, the association tests relied only on the typed subset. In the study, approximately 160 TCR beta chains were listed as associated with cytomegalovirus. In a later genetic analysis, a missense DCLRE1C variant was associated with V-gene and J-gene trimming of TCR beta chains, and the association was replicated in an independent cohort. Only TCR beta chains were sequenced in this cohort, and the absence of alpha or paired-chain data limited detectable features. Broadly in line with IMGT annotations, most TCR beta V segments showed up in productive rearrangements about 87% or about 30% of the time in an earlier analysis of around 550 of the donors. While some public TCRs were present in many individuals, most TCR sequences turned up only very rarely across donors. A cluster of highly shared sequence variants was judged likely to represent a technical artifact of the sequencing pipeline. A later genetic analysis reported fewer N-insertions in productive TCRs among donors in an Asian-associated ancestry cluster than the approximately 700-donor mean. When HLA alleles, especially DR and DQ, strongly co-occurred, TCR associations were difficult to assign to individual alleles. A few of the identified cytomegalovirus-associated TCR beta chains were confirmed in vitro to be specific for cytomegalovirus antigens.

Receptor amplification or capture employed the immunoSEQ multiplex PCR assay. The multiplex PCR relied on a mix of 60 forward primers for TCR Vbeta segments and 13 reverse primers for TCR Jbeta segments. The CDR3 region of rearranged TCR beta genes was amplified from genomic DNA with a multiplex PCR assay. Amplified TCR beta libraries were sequenced as 87-base-pair reads on the Illumina HiSeq System. The original methods were these. In a later analysis, around 80 million unique TCR beta chains were counted across the roughly 670 repertoires, and approximately 9.9 million of these chains were shared by at least two donors. A nearest-neighbor algorithm error-corrected the raw reads and collapsed the reads into unique sequences, merging closely related sequences to remove PCR and sequencing errors. To assign V, D and J gene segments, CDR3 sequences were aligned to IMGT reference sequences. For a sequence to be retained, a match of at least six nucleotides to both a V gene segment and a J gene segment was required. Rearrangements were classified as productive when the CDR3 lacked stop codons and remained in frame with V and J, and all other rearrangements were classified as non-productive. CDR3 was defined by IMGT convention, running from the second conserved V-encoded cysteine to the conserved J-encoded phenylalanine. The earlier analysis of about 560 of the donors excluded any sequence lacking an unambiguous match to a single V gene segment. An earlier analysis of 587 of the donors classified V segments as functional when productive rearrangements were above 56.7% and as segregating when the standard deviation between donors was above 5%. To diagnose cytomegalovirus status from the catalog of TCR beta chain sequences, a statistical classification framework was built. In a later analysis, V and J genes were assigned by comparing TCR nucleotide sequences against IMGT/GENE-DB human TR gene sequences. A later analysis assigned CDR3 sequences and most-parsimonious VDJ recombination scenarios with the TCRdist pipeline. In a later analysis, every TCR beta chain was defined by the combination of its CDR3 amino acid sequence and its V-gene family, and reads without a unique V-gene family were dropped. To address suspected cross-contamination and a sequencing artifact, a later analysis removed under 600 highly shared, low-generation-probability nucleotide sequences. In a later analysis, a clonal expansion index was calculated for each public chain from normalized within-repertoire ranks of inferred template counts. A later analysis computed generation probabilities with a VDJ recombination model fitted to out-of-frame rearrangements, and checked the results against IGoR. In a later analysis, TCR-TCR, TCR-HLA and TCR-CMV co-occurrence was scored with hypergeometric tests, and a repertoire-size bias correction was applied to TCR pairs. To estimate false discovery rates, a later analysis permuted the HLA or CMV assignments 20 times. In a later analysis, co-occurring TCRs were grouped using DBSCAN, with TCRdist sequence similarity added in when clustering inside HLA-allele-positive subsets. Co-occurrence clustering excluded repertoires with fewer than 30,000 or more than 120,000 public chains, plus five with anomalous nucleotide sharing. TCRdb re-hosts the immuneACCESS table, in-frame sequences only. Its copies lack some clones; in the studies checked, an unresolved V gene accounts for under half of them, and the cause for the rest is not known. Clonal size and the V and J genes are those of that table, whereas D and trimming came from the DNA. A total of a few hundred thousand clones appear in this sample, around 75% of them only once. The ten largest clones represent 1.8% of the sample.

V drops 3 bases and J drops 0 bases, leaving 19 bases in between. Per the germline V gene, SGHRS is the CDR1 and YFSETQ is the CDR2. CDR3 length: 18 amino acids, cysteine to phenylalanine. The kept DNA is CDR3 alone, 54 bases in frame from the first base. The cohort was made up of 500 to 800 healthy bone marrow donors. Cohort members were all nominally healthy when sampled, although unrecorded immune exposures were likely present. The donor was CMV seronegative and was included in the group of under 450 seronegative cohort members. A peripheral blood sample was provided by each donor, and peripheral blood mononuclear cells were used for TCR beta sequencing. Genomic DNA was extracted from the blood cell samples with the Qiagen DNeasy Blood Extraction Kit. Of note for this clone: Its antigen is unknown. Base quality data are lacking; no much larger clone is found one base away.

The V and J segments used are TRBV5-1 and TRBJ1-3; a tentative D call is TRBD1 (5 bases match). Sequenced sample: PBMCs. The receptor comes from a woman aged 25 to 39 in good health and CMV-seronegative. The CDR3 protein sequence reads: CASSSRGGDRASGNTIYF. The nucleotide sequence reads as follows: TGCGCCAGCAGCTCGAGGGGAGGGGACCGAGCCTCTGGAAACACCATATATTTT.